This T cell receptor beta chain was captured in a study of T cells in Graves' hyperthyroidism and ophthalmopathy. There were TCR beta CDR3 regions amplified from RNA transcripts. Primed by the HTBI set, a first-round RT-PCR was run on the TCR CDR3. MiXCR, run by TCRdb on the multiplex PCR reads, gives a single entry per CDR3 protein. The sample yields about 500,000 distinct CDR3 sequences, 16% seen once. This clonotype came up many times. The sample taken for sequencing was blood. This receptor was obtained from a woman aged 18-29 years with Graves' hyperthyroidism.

CDR3: CASSVGVSYNEQFF. The CDR3 DNA reads as TGTGCCAGCTCCGTTGGGGTGTCCTACAATGAGCAGTTCTTC. The chain has TRBV6-1 and TRBJ2-1; no reliable D call. This CDR3 is built from 14 residues. With 8 bases removed from V and 1 base from J, the gap between germline ends came to 12 bases. In germline, CDR1 is MNHNS, CDR2 SASEGT.